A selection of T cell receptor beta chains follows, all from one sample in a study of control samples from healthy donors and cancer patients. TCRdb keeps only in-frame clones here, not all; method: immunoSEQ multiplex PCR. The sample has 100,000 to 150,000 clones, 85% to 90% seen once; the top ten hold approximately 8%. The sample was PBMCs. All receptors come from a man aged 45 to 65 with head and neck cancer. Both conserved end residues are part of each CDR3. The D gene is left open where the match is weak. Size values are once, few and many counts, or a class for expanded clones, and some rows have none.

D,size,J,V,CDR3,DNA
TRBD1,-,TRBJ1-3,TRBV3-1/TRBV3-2,CASSPTGFDGNTIYF,TGTGCCAGCAGCCCGACAGGGTTCGACGGAAACACCATATATTTT
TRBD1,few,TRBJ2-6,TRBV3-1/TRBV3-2,CASSLTTGGGSGANVLTF,TGTGCCAGCAGTCTTACGACAGGGGGGGGCTCTGGGGCCAACGTCCTGACTTTC
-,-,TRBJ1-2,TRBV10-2,CASSESRGSSGYTF,TGCGCCAGCAGTGAGTCGAGAGGGAGCAGTGGCTACACCTTC
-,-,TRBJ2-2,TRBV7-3,CASSLRAKDTGELFF,TGTGCCAGCAGCTTAAGGGCAAAGGACACCGGGGAGCTGTTTTTT
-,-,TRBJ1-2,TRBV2,CASSLRDMMGGYTF,TGTGCCAGCAGCCTCCGGGACATGATGGGTGGCTACACCTTC
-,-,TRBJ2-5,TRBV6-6,CASSYSPQETQYF,TGTGCCAGCAGTTACTCCCCTCAAGAGACCCAGTACTTC
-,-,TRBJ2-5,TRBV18,CASSYRDKQETQYF,TGTGCCAGCTCATACCGGGACAAACAAGAGACCCAGTACTTC
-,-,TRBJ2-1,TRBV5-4,CASSLGGGSYNEQFF,TGTGCCAGCAGCTTGGGAGGGGGCTCCTACAATGAGCAGTTCTTC
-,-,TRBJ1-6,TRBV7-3,CASSLMTGPNSPLHF,TGTGCCAGCAGCTTAATGACAGGACCTAATTCACCCCTCCACTTT
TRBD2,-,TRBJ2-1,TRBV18,CASSPGAGGRNEQFF,TGTGCCAGCTCACCAGGAGCGGGGGGAAGAAATGAGCAGTTCTTC
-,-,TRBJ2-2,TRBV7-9,CASSLRGTDGELFF,TGTGCCAGCAGCTTAAGGGGGACCGACGGGGAGCTGTTTTTT
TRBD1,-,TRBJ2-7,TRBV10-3,CAISKDRGSYEQYF,TGTGCCATCAGTAAGGACAGGGGGTCCTACGAGCAGTACTTC